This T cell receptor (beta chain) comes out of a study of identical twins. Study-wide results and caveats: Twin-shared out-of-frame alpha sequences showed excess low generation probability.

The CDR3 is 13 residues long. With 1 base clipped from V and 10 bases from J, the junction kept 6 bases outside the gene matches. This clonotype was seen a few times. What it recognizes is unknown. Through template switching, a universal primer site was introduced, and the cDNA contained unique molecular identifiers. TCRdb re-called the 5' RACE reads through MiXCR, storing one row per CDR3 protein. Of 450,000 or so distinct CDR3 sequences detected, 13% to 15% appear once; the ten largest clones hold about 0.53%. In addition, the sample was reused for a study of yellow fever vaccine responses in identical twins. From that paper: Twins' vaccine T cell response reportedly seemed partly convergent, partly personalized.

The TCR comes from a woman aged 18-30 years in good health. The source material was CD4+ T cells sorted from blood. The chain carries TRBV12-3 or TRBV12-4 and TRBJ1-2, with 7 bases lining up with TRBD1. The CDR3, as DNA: TGTGCCAGCAGTTTAGGACAGGGTAGAGTCTACACCTTC. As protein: CASSLGQGRVYTF.